This is a list of T cell receptor beta chains from one sample in a study of T cells in tuberculosis. The data were produced by immunoSEQ multiplex PCR, yet TCRdb's version contains in-frame clones alone and is incomplete. The sample holds about 88,000 clones, under 95% seen once. Sequencing was done on a sample of CD1b-GMM tetramer-negative cells sorted from PBMCs. The receptors here all came from an adult woman with latent tuberculosis. The CDR3 runs from the conserved cysteine through the conserved F or W.

V	CDR3
TRBV6-4	CASSAERGPYNEQFF
TRBV4-3	CASSQDITGPRNTF
TRBV25-1	CASSETSGAETQYF
TRBV13	CASSSGLAGGLTGELFF
TRBV12-5	CASGLGAGGNYGYTF
TRBV9	CASSIRVENNQPQHF
TRBV2	CASSEATSSYNEQFF
TRBV6-1	CASSRLANTGELFF
TRBV10-3	CAISGQGSYNEQFF
TRBV6-4	CASSATSGGAGPHEQFF
TRBV7-8	CASTPGTRRSYEQYF
TRBV6-1	CASRTGTGAGELFF
TRBV5-6	CASSYLMEEDYGYTF
TRBV28	CASSIPGTNNYGYTF
TRBV7-6	CASSWTGTSGGALYEQYF
TRBV5-1	CASSKKAGGLGETQYF
TRBV5-4	CASRLTSGGVHEQFF
TRBV25-1	CASSEEHSGNTIYF
TRBV15	CATSRDRGDTQYF
TRBV5-8	CASSPYRGRNEQFF
TRBV13	CASSLYRGIRETQYF
TRBV5-1	CASSLDTGGPGTQYF
TRBV27	CASSLWTSGSYNEQFF
TRBV27	CASSELGQGSYGYTF
TRBV29-1	CSVEYRGMGYGYTF
TRBV6-1	CASSEGGAGNSPLHF
TRBV5-1	CASSLVHRDRVTKNIQYF
TRBV5-6	CASSLGGNTEAFF
TRBV7-9	CASSLLRRATNEKLFF
TRBV5-5	CASSQLTGAFSGNTIYF
TRBV5-8	CASSLGFRGQKTEAFF
TRBV18	CASSPDRDNIQYF